The clone carrying this TCR beta chain was observed a single time. These data belong to a study of blood T cell repertoires in COVID-19. In the study overall: The study drew acute and convalescent COVID-19 samples from the United States, Italy and Spain. T cells, B-cell-depleted T cells, or PBMCs provided the cDNA or gDNA that served as material.

Original handling: It was from reference gene primer amplification that nucleated cell counts were estimated. Some clones are missing from TCRdb's copy, which holds only in-frame ones; the method was immunoSEQ multiplex PCR. V and J calls and clone size are copied from that table; D and trimming were computed from the DNA. This sample has 120,000 to 150,000 clones, with 80% to 90% found just once. The clonotype comes from a woman aged 35 to 49 with acute or convalescent COVID-19. Sequenced sample: peripheral blood.

This chain's CDR3 is CASSVGGNSGGAQYF. The CDR3 region has the DNA TGTGCCAGCAGCGTAGGTGGCAATAGCGGAGGAGCCCAGTACTTC. This chain connects TRBV9 to TRBJ2-5; D possibly corresponds to TRBD2 (6 bases). Trimming removed 0 bases at V and 9 bases at J, with 18 bases between. The germline V gene encodes CDR1 SGDLS and CDR2 YYNGEE. The CDR3 totals 15 residues.